What follows are 20 T cell receptor beta chains derived from one specimen sequenced in a study of Ad26.COV2.S vaccination and SARS-CoV-2 variants. Generated by immunoSEQ multiplex PCR, the TCRdb table keeps only in-frame clones and is missing some. The profile covers 500,000 or so clones, with roughly 85% appearing a single time and 10% to 15% taken by the ten largest. Treatment indicated: approximately 18 received Ad26.COV2.S at low or high dose, single or two shots; about 5 received placebo; per-sample allocation not given. Collection of samples fell on day 63 after the first vaccine or placebo injection. The sequencing here drew on peripheral blood, taken in a trial of Ad26.COV2.S vaccine versus placebo. The receptor source for this set is a person aged 18-60 years who received the Ad26.COV2.S COVID-19 vaccine or a placebo.

The chain carries TRBV5-8 and TRBJ1-5; the D is unclear. Germline assignment: CDR1 SGHTS and CDR2 YDEGEE. V lost 4 bases and J 6 bases, leaving 5 bases between the germline ends. This CDR3 spans 11 amino acids. The DNA for the CDR3 is TGTGCCAGCAGCGTGGGTCAGCCCCAGCATTTT. Translation: CASSVGQPQHF. Complete variable domain (other parts from reference TRBV5-8 and TRBJ1-5): EAGVTQSPTHLIKTRGQQATLRCSPISGHTSVYWYQQALGLGLQFLLWYDEGEERNRGNFPPRFSGRQFPNYSSELNVNALELEDSALYLCASSVGQPQHFGDGTRLSIL.

This chain links TRBV19 with TRBJ2-6, with no clear D. CDR1 and CDR2 from the germline V gene are LNHDA and SQIVND (reference sequence). CDR3 length: 16 amino acids. The V and J ends lost 5 bases and 0 bases respectively, with 11 bases between them. The CDR3 DNA sequence: TGTGCCAGTAGTGAACACCGGGCCTCTGGGGCCAACGTCCTGACTTTC. As protein: CASSEHRASGANVLTF.

This clone appeared a single time. The V gene is TRBV30, the J gene TRBJ2-7, with 9 bases that match TRBD1. The CDR3 length is 13 residues. Germline values: CDR1 GTSNPN, CDR2 SVGIG (reference sequence). CDR3 coding DNA: TGTGCTTCAGAAGGGACAGGGTTTCCCGGGCAGTACTTC. Its translation: CASEGTGFPGQYF.

This clone occurred a few times. This sequence joins TRBV2 and TRBJ2-7; no definite D call. V lost 6 bases, J lost 3 bases, and 15 bases lay in between. This CDR3 is built from 14 residues. Germline V lookup: CDR1 SNHLY, CDR2 FYNNEI. For the CDR3, the DNA is TGTGCCAGCAGCGTCAGCCCCACCGACTACGAGCAGTACTTC. Its translation is CASSVSPTDYEQYF.

V is TRBV7-9 and J is TRBJ1-2, with TRBD1 matching 8 bases. V lost 6 bases, J lost 8 bases, and 11 bases stayed unmatched. CDR3 size: 14 residues. Germline V lookup: CDR1 SEHNR, CDR2 FQNEAQ (reference sequence). In DNA form, the CDR3 reads TGTGCCAGCAGGGAACCGGGACAGGTGGGAGGCTACACCTTC. Translation gives CASREPGQVGGYTF.

The genes are TRBV28 and TRBJ2-6, with 8 positions matching TRBD1. Germline CDR1 MDHEN, CDR2 SYDVKM. The CDR3 has 15 residues. Trimming removed 10 bases from V and 1 base from J; junction bases left unmatched: 6. Here the CDR3 DNA reads TGTGCCACCTACCGGACAGGGTCTGGGGCCAACGTCCTGACTTTC. This encodes CATYRTGSGANVLTF. Variable domain in full (rest from reference TRBV28 and TRBJ2-6): DVKVTQSSRYLVKRTGEKVFLECVQDMDHENMFWYRQDPGLGLRLIYFSYDVKMKEKGDIPEGYSVSREKKERFSLILESASTNQTSMYLCATYRTGSGANVLTFGAGSRLTVL.

This rearrangement joins TRBV30 to TRBJ1-1; D call uncertain. CDR3 length: 15 amino acids. The germline gives CDR1 GTSNPN, CDR2 SVGIG (reference sequence). Between the trimmed V and J ends, which lost 0 bases and 10 bases, there was a span of 21 bases. CDR3 sequence: CAWSVRPGVSSGAFF. CDR3 DNA: TGTGCCTGGAGTGTACGTCCGGGCGTAAGTTCCGGAGCTTTCTTT.

The chain links TRBV19 to TRBJ2-1, with 12 bases identical to TRBD2. This CDR3 is built from 14 residues. J lost 10 bases, V lost 6 bases, and 7 bases had no gene match. Germline assignment: CDR1 LNHDA and CDR2 SQIVND (reference sequence). CDR3 in amino acids: CASSQKLAGGEQFF. The CDR3 region has the DNA TGTGCCAGTAGCCAAAAACTAGCGGGAGGCGAGCAGTTCTTC.

This chain connects TRBV5-4 to TRBJ2-1, with D unresolved. The CDR3 length is 13 residues. V lost 3 bases to trimming and J lost 8 bases, with 12 bases between them. The germline CDR1 and CDR2 sequences are SGHNT and YYREEE (reference sequence). In DNA form, the CDR3 reads TGTGCCAGCAGCTACCCGAGCGTGGATGAGCAGTTCTTC. Its protein is CASSYPSVDEQFF.

V and J are TRBV29-1 and TRBJ2-2; D gene uncertain. Germline V CDR1 and CDR2: SQVTM, ANQGSEA. The CDR3 loop spans 15 amino acids. V lost 5 bases, J lost 1 base, and 14 bases lay in between. CDR3 nucleotides: TGCAGCGTTCTCTTAGTGCCAGGGAACACCGGGGAGCTGTTTTTT. Translation gives CSVLLVPGNTGELFF.

The V gene is TRBV7-2, the J gene TRBJ2-1; tentative D call: TRBD2 (7 bases). This CDR3 has 15 amino acids. The V gene lost 5 bases and the J gene lost 9 bases, with 20 bases spanning the gap. Germline V gene lookup returns CDR1 SGHTA and CDR2 FQGNSA. The CDR3 protein is CASSGWGAGVGEQFF. In nucleotides, the CDR3 is TGTGCCAGCAGCGGATGGGGGGCGGGAGTTGGTGAGCAGTTCTTC.

The genes are TRBV7-2 and TRBJ2-6; 9 bases fit TRBD2. The CDR3 runs 19 residues. Germline CDR1 SGHTA, CDR2 FQGNSA. Trimming cost V 5 bases and J 0 bases; bases outside gene matches: 11. The CDR3 reads CASSGRLAVPSSGANVLTF. For the CDR3, the DNA is TGTGCCAGCAGCGGCAGACTAGCGGTACCTAGCTCTGGGGCCAACGTCCTGACTTTC.

The gene calls are TRBV7-2 and TRBJ1-5; D might be TRBD1 (5 bases). CDR1 is SGHTA, CDR2 FQGNSA, per germline. The CDR3 loop spans 14 amino acids. V dropped 5 bases and J dropped 5 bases, with 13 bases sitting between them. The CDR3 loop reads CASSMPGRYQPQHF. CDR3 sequence (DNA): TGTGCCAGCAGCATGCCGGGGCGCTATCAGCCCCAGCATTTT.

V usage is TRBV28 and J usage is TRBJ1-5, with a tentative D call TRBD1 (5 bases). V was trimmed by 5 bases and J by 0 bases, leaving 11 bases between them. CDR1 and CDR2 from the germline V gene are MDHEN and SYDVKM. This CDR3 comprises 15 residues. The CDR3 sequence is CASSLGAASNQPQHF. The CDR3 bases are TGTGCCAGCAGTCTTGGGGCAGCTAGCAATCAGCCCCAGCATTTT.

The CDR3 protein is CASSPRFGTISETQYF. The CDR3 bases are TGTGCCAGCAGCCCCCGCTTTGGGACTATTAGCGAGACCCAGTACTTC. The rearrangement uses TRBV5-4 and TRBJ2-5; 7 bases align to TRBD2. CDR3 length: 16 amino acids. V dropped 4 bases and J dropped 5; count of bases not matched to a gene: 14. Germline loops: CDR1 SGHNT, CDR2 YYREEE (reference sequence).

The V and J genes are TRBV2 and TRBJ2-2; 7 nucleotides agree with TRBD2. The germline CDR1 and CDR2 sequences are SNHLY and FYNNEI. The CDR3 totals 16 residues. V was clipped by 8 bases and J by 0 bases; unmatched bases: 9. Here the CDR3 reads CASAGRLAANTGELFF. In DNA form, the CDR3 reads TGTGCCAGCGCCGGTCGGCTAGCGGCGAACACCGGGGAGCTGTTTTTT.

The chain employs TRBV2 and TRBJ1-6, with D unclear. The CDR3 totals 13 residues. Germline assignment: CDR1 SNHLY and CDR2 FYNNEI. Trimming stripped 7 bases from V and 1 base from J, with 5 bases between. The CDR3 sequence: CASTASYNSPLHF. In DNA form, the CDR3 reads TGTGCCAGCACCGCATCCTATAATTCACCCCTCCACTTT.

The chain carries TRBV5-6 and TRBJ2-2; 9 nucleotides match TRBD1. The CDR3 contains 18 residues. The germline V gene encodes CDR1 SGHDT and CDR2 YYEEEE. The junction had 11 bases not matched to a gene; V was cut back by 0 bases and J by 5 bases. CDR3 sequence (DNA): TGTGCCAGCAGCTTGGGGGACAGGGCCCTACCCGGAACCGGGGAGCTGTTTTTT. This gives the protein CASSLGDRALPGTGELFF.

This sequence joins TRBV28 and TRBJ1-2; D uncertain. This CDR3 comprises 14 residues. Between the trimmed V and J ends, which lost 5 bases and 6 bases, there was a span of 16 bases. Germline V gives CDR1 MDHEN, CDR2 SYDVKM. The CDR3 is CASSPFAEVDGYTF. The CDR3 DNA is TGTGCCAGCAGTCCCTTCGCGGAGGTTGATGGCTACACCTTC.

The rearrangement links TRBV28 to TRBJ1-1; 9 positions agree with TRBD1. The junction had 8 bases not matched to a gene; V was cut back by 8 bases and J by 1 base. CDR3 length: 15 amino acids. Germline lookup yields CDR1 MDHEN and CDR2 SYDVKM. The CDR3 coding sequence is TGTGCCAGCCTCCCGGGACAGGGATGGAACACTGAAGCTTTCTTT. Protein product: CASLPGQGWNTEAFF. The whole variable domain, remainder taken from reference TRBV28 and TRBJ1-1, is DVKVTQSSRYLVKRTGEKVFLECVQDMDHENMFWYRQDPGLGLRLIYFSYDVKMKEKGDIPEGYSVSREKKERFSLILESASTNQTSMYLCASLPGQGWNTEAFFGQGTRLTVV.